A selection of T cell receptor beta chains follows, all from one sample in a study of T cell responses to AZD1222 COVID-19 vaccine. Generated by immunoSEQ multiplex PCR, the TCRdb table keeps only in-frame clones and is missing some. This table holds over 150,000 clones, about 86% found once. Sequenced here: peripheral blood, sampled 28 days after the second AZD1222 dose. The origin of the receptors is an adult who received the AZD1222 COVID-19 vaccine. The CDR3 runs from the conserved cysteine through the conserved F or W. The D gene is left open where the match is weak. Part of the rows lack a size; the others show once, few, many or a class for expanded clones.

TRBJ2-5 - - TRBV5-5 CASSRMGEETQYF TGTGCCAGCAGCCGAATGGGGGAAGAGACCCAGTACTTC
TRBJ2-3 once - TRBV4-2 CASSQRLDTDTQYF TGTGCCAGCAGCCAAAGACTAGACACAGATACGCAGTATTTT
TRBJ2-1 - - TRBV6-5 CASLGSKPDNEQFF TGTGCCAGCCTTGGGTCCAAACCTGACAATGAGCAGTTCTTC
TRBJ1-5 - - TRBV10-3 CAISKDIPDQPQHF TGTGCCATCAGTAAGGACATCCCCGATCAGCCCCAGCATTTT
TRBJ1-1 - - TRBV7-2 CASSLAPGMNTEAFF TGTGCCAGCAGCTTAGCACCGGGAATGAACACTGAAGCTTTCTTT
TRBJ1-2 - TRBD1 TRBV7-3 CASSLSAGQGFGYTF TGTGCCAGCAGCTTATCTGCGGGACAGGGGTTTGGCTACACCTTC
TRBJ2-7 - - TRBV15 CATSRDINSYEQYF TGTGCCACCAGCAGAGATATCAACAGCTACGAGCAGTACTTC
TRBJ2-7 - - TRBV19 CASSGSGDEQYF TGTGCCAGTAGTGGGTCGGGGGACGAGCAGTACTTC
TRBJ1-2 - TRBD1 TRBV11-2 CASSLDRAEGYTF TGTGCCAGCAGCTTGGACAGGGCAGAAGGCTACACCTTC
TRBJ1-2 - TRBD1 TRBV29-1 CSAGTGLYTF TGCAGCGCCGGGACAGGACTCTACACCTTC
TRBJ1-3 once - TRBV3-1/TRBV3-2 CASSQVKGAGNTIYF TGTGCCAGCAGCCAGGTTAAGGGTGCCGGAAACACCATATATTTT
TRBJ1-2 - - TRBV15 CATSAGANYGYTF TGTGCCACCAGCGCCGGGGCTAACTATGGCTACACCTTC
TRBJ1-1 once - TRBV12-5 CASGSYLQGRAFF TGTGCTAGTGGTTCCTACCTACAGGGAAGAGCTTTCTTT
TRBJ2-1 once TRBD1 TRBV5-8 CASRQHRDRGYNEQFF TGTGCCAGCAGACAACACCGGGACAGGGGCTACAATGAGCAGTTCTTC
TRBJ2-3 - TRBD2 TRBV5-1 CASSPTSGGANTQYF TGCGCCAGCAGCCCGACTAGCGGCGGTGCTAATACGCAGTATTTT
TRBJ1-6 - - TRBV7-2 CASSSRLGDNSPLHF TGTGCCAGCAGCTCACGACTTGGCGATAATTCACCCCTCCACTTT
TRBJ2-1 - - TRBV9 CASSLRDGFYNEQFF TGTGCCAGCAGCCTCCGGGACGGATTCTACAATGAGCAGTTCTTC
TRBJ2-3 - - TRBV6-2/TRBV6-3 CASSSGEGSNTQYF TGTGCCAGCAGCTCGGGGGAAGGGAGCAATACGCAGTATTTT
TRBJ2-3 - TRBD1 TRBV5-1 CASSLAGGSPDTQYF TGCGCCAGCAGCTTGGCAGGGGGCAGCCCAGATACGCAGTATTTT
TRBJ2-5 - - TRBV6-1 CASSEQRVSQETQYF TGTGCCAGCAGTGAACAAAGGGTCAGCCAAGAGACCCAGTACTTC
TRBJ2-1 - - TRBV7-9 CASSQTGNEQFF TGTGCCAGCAGCCAGACGGGGAATGAGCAGTTCTTC